These 11 T cell receptor beta chains originate from one sample sequenced in a study of cytomegalovirus exposure and HLA in healthy donors. Both 60 Vbeta primers and 13 Jbeta primers went into the PCR. Measured with immunoSEQ multiplex PCR; TCRdb has only the in-frame clones, and not every one. This table has 97,000 or so clones, roughly 80% appearing once. Sequenced sample: PBMCs. The receptor set was obtained from a man aged 35-49 years in good health and CMV-seronegative.

This clone appeared a few times. The chain uses TRBV7-8 and TRBJ2-7, with D maybe TRBD1 (6 bases). V was clipped by 2 bases and J by 1 base, with 9 bases between them. The CDR3 runs to 14 residues. The germline gives CDR1 SGHVS, CDR2 FQNEAQ. CDR3 loop: CASSLSGQSYEQYF. DNA of the CDR3: TGTGCCAGCAGCTTATCTGGACAGTCCTACGAGCAGTACTTC. The full variable domain, in which reference TRBV7-8 and TRBJ2-7 provide the parts outside the CDR3, is GAGVSQSPRYKVAKRGQDVALRCDPISGHVSLFWYQQALGQGPEFLTYFQNEAQLDKSGLPSDRFFAERPEGSVSTLKIQRTQQEDSAVYLCASSLSGQSYEQYFGPGTRLTVT.

The rearrangement links TRBV19 to TRBJ1-1; 7 bases line up with TRBD1. Losses at the gene ends were 8 bases for V and 5 bases for J; bases not matched to a gene: 8. CDR1 and CDR2 (germline): LNHDA, SQIVND (reference sequence). The length of the CDR3 is 13 residues. In nucleotides, the CDR3 is TGTGCCAGTCAGGCAGGGGGTGGGACTGAAGCTTTCTTT. This sequence encodes CASQAGGGTEAFF.

The rearrangement uses TRBV2 and TRBJ2-2; 14 bases are shared with TRBD2. Germline V gene lookup returns CDR1 SNHLY and CDR2 FYNNEI. The CDR3 runs 15 residues. The J segment lost 3 bases and the V segment lost 10 bases, leaving 4 bases of the junction unmatched. The CDR3 reads CAIQTSGGDTGELFF. The CDR3, as DNA: TGTGCCATCCAGACTAGCGGGGGGGACACCGGGGAGCTGTTTTTT. Full variable domain (missing parts from reference TRBV2 and TRBJ2-2): EPEVTQTPSHQVTQMGQEVILRCVPISNHLYFYWYRQILGQKVEFLVSFYNNEISEKSEIFDDQFSVERPDGSNFTLKIRSTKLEDSAMYFCAIQTSGGDTGELFFGEGSRLTVL.

The rearrangement links TRBV6-1 to TRBJ2-2, with a possible D match to TRBD2 (6 bases). CDR1 is MNHNS and CDR2 is SASEGT in the germline V gene. Between the trimmed V and J ends, which lost 6 bases and 1 base, there was a span of 12 bases. The CDR3 totals 15 residues. The CDR3 DNA sequence: TGTGCCAGCAGAGCCCGGGACTGGAACACCGGGGAGCTGTTTTTT. Amino acids: CASRARDWNTGELFF.

The V call is TRBV7-9, the J call TRBJ2-3; D not certain. The CDR3 covers 12 residues. The V gene lost 5 bases and the J gene lost 0 bases, with 3 bases spanning the gap. Per germline, CDR1 SEHNR and CDR2 FQNEAQ (reference sequence). The DNA of the CDR3 is TGTGCCAGCAGCCCAAGCACAGATACGCAGTATTTT. This sequence encodes CASSPSTDTQYF. Full variable domain (remainder filled in from reference TRBV7-9 and TRBJ2-3): DTGVSQNPRHKITKRGQNVTFRCDPISEHNRLYWYRQTLGQGPEFLTYFQNEAQLEKSRLLSDRFSAERPKGSFSTLEIQRTEQGDSAMYLCASSPSTDTQYFGPGTRLTVL.

Here the CDR3 DNA reads TGTGCCAGCAGTGAACTAGGGACAGGGAACACCGGGGAGCTGTTTTTT. Its protein product is CASSELGTGNTGELFF. This chain connects TRBV2 to TRBJ2-2; 8 bases are a match to TRBD1. This CDR3 has 16 amino acids. Unmatched junction bases numbered 3, after V lost 2 bases and J lost 1 base. Germline CDR1 SNHLY, CDR2 FYNNEI.

The rearrangement uses TRBV18 and TRBJ2-2; a weak D match, TRBD2 (7 bases). V lost 2 bases and J 0 bases, leaving 10 bases between the germline ends. The CDR3 is 16 residues long. Germline CDR1 is KGHSH and CDR2 is LQKENI. This CDR3 is CASSPTGGANTGELFF. CDR3 bases: TGTGCCAGCTCACCAACGGGGGGCGCGAACACCGGGGAGCTGTTTTTT.

The chain combines TRBV29-1 with TRBJ2-7, with a possible D match to TRBD2 (5 bases). The CDR3 is 14 amino acids. The germline gives CDR1 SQVTM, CDR2 ANQGSEA. Trimming left V 4 bases short and J 2 bases short, with 15 bases between. CDR3 in DNA: TGCAGCGTTGGAGAGGAGGACGGTCCCTACGAGCAGTACTTC. Protein sequence: CSVGEEDGPYEQYF.

V usage is TRBV5-8 and J usage is TRBJ2-1, with D tentatively TRBD1 (5 bases). CDR1 SGHTS and CDR2 YDEGEE come from the germline V gene. Between the trimmed V and J ends, which lost 6 bases and 5 bases, there was a span of 15 bases. This CDR3 is built from 14 residues. CDR3 bases: TGTGCCAGCAACCCCGGACAACGGAACAATGAGCAGTTCTTC. This sequence encodes CASNPGQRNNEQFF.

In DNA, the CDR3 is TGTGCCAGCAGCCCGACTAGCGGGTACTACAATGAGCAGTTCTTC. Amino acid sequence: CASSPTSGYYNEQFF. The chain has TRBV7-3 and TRBJ2-1, with 10 nucleotides matching TRBD2. CDR1 SGHTA and CDR2 FQGTGA come from the germline V gene. J lost 3 bases, V lost 5 bases, and 4 bases had no gene match. The CDR3 totals 15 residues. Full variable domain (outside the CDR3, taken from reference TRBV7-3 and TRBJ2-1): GAGVSQTPSNKVTEKGKYVELRCDPISGHTALYWYRQSLGQGPEFLIYFQGTGAADDSGLPNDRFFAVRPEGSVSTLKIQRTERGDSAVYLCASSPTSGYYNEQFFGPGTRLTVL.

V usage is TRBV5-1 and J usage is TRBJ2-5; TRBD1 agrees at 8 bases. This CDR3 has 15 amino acids. V was clipped by 4 bases and J by 0 bases; unmatched bases: 5. Per the germline V gene, CDR1 is SGHRS and CDR2 is YFSETQ. The CDR3 reads CASSGGTGNQETQYF. The CDR3 DNA is TGCGCCAGCAGCGGAGGGACAGGCAACCAAGAGACCCAGTACTTC.